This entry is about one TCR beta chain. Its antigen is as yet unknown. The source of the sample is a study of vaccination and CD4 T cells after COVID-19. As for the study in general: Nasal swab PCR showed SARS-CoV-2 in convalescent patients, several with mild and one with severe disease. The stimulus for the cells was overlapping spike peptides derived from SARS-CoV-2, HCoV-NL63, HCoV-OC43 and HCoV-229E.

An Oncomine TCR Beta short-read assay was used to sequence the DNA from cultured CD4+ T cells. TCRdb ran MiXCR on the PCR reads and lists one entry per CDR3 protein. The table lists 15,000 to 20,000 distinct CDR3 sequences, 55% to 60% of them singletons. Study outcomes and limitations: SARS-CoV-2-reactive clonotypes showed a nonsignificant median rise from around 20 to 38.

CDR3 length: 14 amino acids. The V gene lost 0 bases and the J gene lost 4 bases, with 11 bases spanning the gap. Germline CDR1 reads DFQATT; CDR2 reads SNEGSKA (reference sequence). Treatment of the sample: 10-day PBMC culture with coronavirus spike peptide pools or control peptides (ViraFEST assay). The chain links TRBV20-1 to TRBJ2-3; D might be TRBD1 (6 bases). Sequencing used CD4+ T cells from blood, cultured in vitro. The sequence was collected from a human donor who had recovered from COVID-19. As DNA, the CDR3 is TGCAGTGCTAGAGATTTGGGGGCACCAGATACGCAGTATTTT. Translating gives CSARDLGAPDTQYF.